Reported below is one TCR beta chain. The antigen is unknown. Repertoires were generated with immunoSEQ multiplex PCR, while TCRdb's copy carries only in-frame clones and drops some. The table has roughly 120,000 clones, about nine tenths seen once; the top ten hold around 2.5%. Germline assignment: CDR1 SGHTA and CDR2 FQGTGA. The germline V and J ends were trimmed by 5 bases and 5 bases, with 10 bases remaining between them. The CDR3 has 13 amino acids. These data come from a study of T cell responses to AZD1222 COVID-19 vaccine. The study, taken as a whole, reports: Repertoire samples came only from after the peak T cell response. It was only 6 or 7 AZD1222 recipients who were seropositive at baseline.

The starting material was peripheral blood, obtained 28 days after the second AZD1222 dose. The gene calls are TRBV7-3 and TRBJ2-4; D call uncertain. This receptor was obtained from an adult who received the AZD1222 COVID-19 vaccine. The CDR3 DNA reads as TGTGCCAGCAGCCTGGGCCGGGAAAACATTCAGTACTTC. It translates to CASSLGRENIQYF.